What follows describes a single TCR beta chain. This entry comes from a study of cytomegalovirus exposure and HLA in healthy donors. The CDR3 contains 15 residues. CDR1 MGHRA and CDR2 YSYEKL come from the germline V gene. V gave up 4 bases and J gave up 4 bases, with 16 bases separating them. The study ran its PCR with 60 Vbeta and 13 Jbeta primers. Method: immunoSEQ multiplex PCR; TCRdb's copy keeps in-frame clones and lacks some. The table has 140,000 to 150,000 clones, 80% seen once; the top ten hold under 6%. Sequenced input: PBMCs. The clonotype comes from a man between 35 and 55 years old in good health and CMV-seronegative. The chain combines TRBV4-1 with TRBJ1-2; no reliable D call. In nucleotides, the CDR3 is TGCGCCAGCAGCCCAGAGGTCGGGCGGGTCTATGGCTACACCTTC. Translating gives CASSPEVGRVYGYTF.